The sequence of this T cell receptor beta chain was determined in a study of cytomegalovirus exposure and HLA in healthy donors. Study summary: An early data release held tens of millions of unique TCRs from HLA-typed donors. The Caucasian-associated ancestry cluster contained 81% of the roughly 390 genotyped donors. General study results and limits: CMV serostatus alone was available as immune exposure information. Cytomegalovirus association was assigned to over 150 TCR beta chains.

Of note for this clone: Its antigen is currently unknown.

Germline V CDR1 and CDR2: MDHEN, SYDVKM. V lost 2 bases to trimming and J lost 12 bases, with 20 bases between them. This CDR3 region has 15 residues. Vbeta (60) and Jbeta (13) primers were used in the PCR. The data were produced by immunoSEQ multiplex PCR, yet TCRdb's version contains in-frame clones alone and is incomplete. The table lists about 160,000 clones, roughly three quarters of them singletons, with approximately 1.3% in the top ten. This receptor was obtained from a man aged 55-75 years in good health and CMV-seronegative. The V gene is TRBV28, the J gene TRBJ2-1; D possibly corresponds to TRBD1 (6 bases). Sequenced material: PBMCs. CDR3 in DNA: TGTGCCAGCAGTTTAGACCACACACAGGGAATCGGGCAGTTCTTC. Encoded protein: CASSLDHTQGIGQFF.